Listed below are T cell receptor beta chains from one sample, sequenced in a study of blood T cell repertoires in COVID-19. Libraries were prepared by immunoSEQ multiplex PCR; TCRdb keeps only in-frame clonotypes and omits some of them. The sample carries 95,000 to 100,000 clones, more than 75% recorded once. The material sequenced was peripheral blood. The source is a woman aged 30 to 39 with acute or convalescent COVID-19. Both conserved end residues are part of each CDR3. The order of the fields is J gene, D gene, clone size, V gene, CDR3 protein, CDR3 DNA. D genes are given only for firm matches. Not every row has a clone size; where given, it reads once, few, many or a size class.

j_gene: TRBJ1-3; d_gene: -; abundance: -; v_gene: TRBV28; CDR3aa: CASSPWGHSSGNTIYF; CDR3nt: TGTGCCAGCAGCCCTTGGGGGCATAGCTCTGGAAACACCATATATTTT
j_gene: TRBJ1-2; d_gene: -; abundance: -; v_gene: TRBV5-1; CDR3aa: CASSSQGTPSYGYTF; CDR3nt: TGCGCCAGCAGCTCCCAGGGGACCCCTTCCTATGGCTACACCTTC
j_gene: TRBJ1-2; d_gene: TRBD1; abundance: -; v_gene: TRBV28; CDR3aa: CASSSTMGQGWVSNYGYTF; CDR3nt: TGTGCCAGCAGTTCAACAATGGGACAGGGATGGGTTTCTAACTATGGCTACACCTTC
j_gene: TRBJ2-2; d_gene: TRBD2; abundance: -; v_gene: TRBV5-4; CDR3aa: CASSLAELAGGTGELFF; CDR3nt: TGTGCCAGCAGCTTGGCCGAACTAGCGGGGGGCACCGGGGAGCTGTTTTTT
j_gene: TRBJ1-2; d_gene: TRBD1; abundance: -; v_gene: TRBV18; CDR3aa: CASSPGQQASGYTF; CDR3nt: TGTGCCAGCTCACCGGGACAGCAGGCAAGTGGCTACACCTTC
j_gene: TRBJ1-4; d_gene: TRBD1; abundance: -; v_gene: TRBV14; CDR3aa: CASSQRGQGGEEKLFF; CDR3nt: TGTGCCAGCAGCCAACGAGGACAGGGGGGCGAGGAAAAACTGTTTTTT
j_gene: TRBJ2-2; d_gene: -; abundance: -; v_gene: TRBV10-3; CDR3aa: CAISRLEGANTGELFF; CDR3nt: TGTGCCATCTCCCGGCTTGAGGGAGCGAACACCGGGGAGCTGTTTTTT
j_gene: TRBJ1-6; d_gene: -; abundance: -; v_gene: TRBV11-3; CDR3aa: CASSSVSNSPLHF; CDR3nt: TGTGCCAGCAGCTCGGTGTCCAATTCACCCCTCCACTTT
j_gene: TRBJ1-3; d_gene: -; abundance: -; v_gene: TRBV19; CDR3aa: CASGGFVNTIYF; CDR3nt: TGTGCCAGCGGGGGATTTGTAAACACCATATATTTT
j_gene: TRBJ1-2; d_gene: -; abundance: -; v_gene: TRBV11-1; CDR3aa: CASSPGAGDYGYTF; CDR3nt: TGTGCCAGCAGCCCAGGGGCAGGCGACTATGGCTACACCTTC
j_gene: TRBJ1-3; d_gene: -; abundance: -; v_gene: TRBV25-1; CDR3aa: CASSGTDFRNTIYF; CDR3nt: TGTGCCAGCAGTGGGACAGACTTTCGAAACACCATATATTTT
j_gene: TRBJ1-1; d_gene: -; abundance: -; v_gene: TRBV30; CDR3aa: CASGLEAFF; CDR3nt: TGTGCAAGTGGCCTTGAAGCTTTCTTT
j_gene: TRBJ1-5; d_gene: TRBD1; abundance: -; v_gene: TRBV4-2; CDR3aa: CASSSQTGSHQPQHF; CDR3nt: TGTGCCAGCAGCTCGCAGACAGGGAGCCATCAGCCCCAGCATTTT
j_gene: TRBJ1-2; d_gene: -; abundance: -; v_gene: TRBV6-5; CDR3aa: CASLGGAANYGYTF; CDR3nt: TGTGCCAGCTTAGGAGGGGCGGCTAACTATGGCTACACCTTC
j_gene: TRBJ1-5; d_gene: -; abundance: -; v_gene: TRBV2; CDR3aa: CASRVRGNQPQHF; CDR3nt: TGTGCCAGCAGGGTGCGAGGCAATCAGCCCCAGCATTTT
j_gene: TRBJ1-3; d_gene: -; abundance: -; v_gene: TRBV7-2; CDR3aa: CASSLIAGAGNTIYF; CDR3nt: TGTGCCAGCAGCTTAATTGCAGGGGCTGGAAACACCATATATTTT
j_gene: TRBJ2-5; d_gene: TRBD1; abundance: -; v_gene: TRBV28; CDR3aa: CASSSPPGQGSETQYF; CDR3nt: TGTGCCAGCAGTTCCCCTCCGGGACAGGGATCAGAGACCCAGTACTTC
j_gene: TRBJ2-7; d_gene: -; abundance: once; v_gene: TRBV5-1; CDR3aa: CASSLAAEGQYF; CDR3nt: TGCGCCAGCAGCTTGGCGGCGGAGGGGCAGTACTTC
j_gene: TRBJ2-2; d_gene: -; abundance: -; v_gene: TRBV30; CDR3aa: CARRGGSGELFF; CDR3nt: TGTGCCCGACGAGGGGGATCCGGGGAGCTGTTTTTT
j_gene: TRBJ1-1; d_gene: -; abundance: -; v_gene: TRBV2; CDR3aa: CASSEGATTEAFF; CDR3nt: TGTGCCAGCAGTGAGGGGGCGACCACTGAAGCTTTCTTT
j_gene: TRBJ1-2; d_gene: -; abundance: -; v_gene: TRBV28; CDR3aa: CASSPRPSYGYTF; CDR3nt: TGTGCCAGCAGCCCGAGACCTAGCTATGGCTACACCTTC
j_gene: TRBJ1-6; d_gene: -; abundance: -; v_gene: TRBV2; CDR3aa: CASSEARYNSPLHF; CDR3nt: TGTGCCAGCAGTGAAGCTCGGTATAATTCACCCCTCCACTTT
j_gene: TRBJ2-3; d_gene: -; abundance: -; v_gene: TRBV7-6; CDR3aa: CASSYLGRGSTDTQYF; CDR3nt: TGTGCCAGCAGCTATCTAGGACGGGGAAGCACAGATACGCAGTATTTT
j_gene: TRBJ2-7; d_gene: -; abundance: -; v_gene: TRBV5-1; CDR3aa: CASSSEGGLSSYEQYF; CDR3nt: TGCGCCAGCAGCTCTGAGGGGGGGTTAAGCTCCTACGAGCAGTACTTC
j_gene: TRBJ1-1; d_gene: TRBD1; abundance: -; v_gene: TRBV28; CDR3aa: CAVSGGYWDTEAFF; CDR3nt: TGTGCTGTGTCAGGGGGATATTGGGACACTGAAGCTTTCTTT
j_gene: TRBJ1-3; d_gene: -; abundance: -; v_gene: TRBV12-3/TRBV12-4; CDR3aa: CASSRTPDGTIYF; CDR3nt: TGTGCCAGCAGTCGGACTCCGGACGGCACCATATATTTT
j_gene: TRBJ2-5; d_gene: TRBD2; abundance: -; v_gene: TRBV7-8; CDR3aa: CASSSPSGLAMETQYF; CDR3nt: TGTGCCAGCAGCTCCCCATCGGGACTAGCTATGGAGACCCAGTACTTC
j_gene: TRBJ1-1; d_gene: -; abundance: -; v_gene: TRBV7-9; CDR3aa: CASSTGSDAFF; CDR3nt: TGTGCCAGCAGCACGGGGAGTGACGCTTTCTTT
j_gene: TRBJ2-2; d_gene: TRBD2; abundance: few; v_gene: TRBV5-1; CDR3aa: CASRAGAAKITGELFF; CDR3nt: TGCGCCAGCAGAGCGGGGGCCGCCAAGATCACCGGGGAGCTGTTTTTT
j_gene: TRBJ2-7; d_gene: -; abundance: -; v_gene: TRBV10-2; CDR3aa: CASSDNSYEQYF; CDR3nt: TGCGCCAGCAGTGACAACTCCTACGAGCAGTACTTC
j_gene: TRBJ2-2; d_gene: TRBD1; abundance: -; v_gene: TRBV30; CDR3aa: CAWSKGDRGTGELFF; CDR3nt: TGTGCCTGGAGTAAGGGGGACAGGGGCACCGGGGAGCTGTTTTTT
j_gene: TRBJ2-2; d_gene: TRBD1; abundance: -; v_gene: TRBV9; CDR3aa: CASSPQPGQGDPGELFF; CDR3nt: TGTGCCAGCAGCCCTCAACCGGGACAGGGGGATCCCGGGGAGCTGTTTTTT
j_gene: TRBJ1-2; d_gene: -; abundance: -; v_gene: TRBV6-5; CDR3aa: CASSLGGAPGYTF; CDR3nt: TGTGCCAGCAGCCTGGGGGGGGCGCCGGGCTACACCTTC
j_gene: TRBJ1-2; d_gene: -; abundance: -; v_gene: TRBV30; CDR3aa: CAWSVGGNHGYTF; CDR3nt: TGTGCCTGGAGTGTAGGGGGTAACCATGGCTACACCTTC
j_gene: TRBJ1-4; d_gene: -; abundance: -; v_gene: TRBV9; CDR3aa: CASSVGQERNEKLFF; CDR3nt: TGTGCCAGCAGCGTAGGACAGGAGAGGAATGAAAAACTGTTTTTT
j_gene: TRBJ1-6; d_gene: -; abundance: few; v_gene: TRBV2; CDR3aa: CASSESRGNSPLHF; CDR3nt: TGTGCCAGCAGTGAGAGCCGGGGTAATTCACCCCTCCACTTT
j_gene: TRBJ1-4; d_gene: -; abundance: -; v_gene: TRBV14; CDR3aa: CASSRTANEKLFF; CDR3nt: TGTGCCAGCAGCCGCACAGCAAATGAAAAACTGTTTTTT
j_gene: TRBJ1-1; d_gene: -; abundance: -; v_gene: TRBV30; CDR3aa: CAGRQENTEAFF; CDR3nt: TGTGCCGGGAGACAGGAGAACACTGAAGCTTTCTTT
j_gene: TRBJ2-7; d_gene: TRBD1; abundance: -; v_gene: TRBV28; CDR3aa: CASEGTGGSREQYF; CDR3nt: TGTGCCAGCGAGGGGACAGGGGGCTCGAGGGAGCAGTACTTC
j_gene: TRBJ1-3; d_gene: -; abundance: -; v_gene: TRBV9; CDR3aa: CASSVGQAADTIYF; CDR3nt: TGTGCCAGCAGCGTAGGACAGGCGGCGGACACCATATATTTT